This T cell receptor (beta chain) was found in a study of T cell responses to AZD1222 COVID-19 vaccine (TCRdb year 2021). Background for the entire study: AZD1222 recipients with second doses at about 4 weeks or about 12 weeks were pooled, because spike-specific TCR depth and breadth did not differ between schedules. TCR sequencing was performed for 230 to 250 trial participants, of whom roughly 200 were given two doses of AZD1222 and some 26 were given two doses of MenACWY control vaccine. Trial participants were enrolled by age into 18-55, 56-69 and 70-plus year subgroups, with roughly 150, 30 and 60 TCR-sequenced participants respectively.

The CDR3 regions of human TCRbeta chains were analyzed by immunosequencing. Per the original workflow: TCRs in the repertoires were matched against a reference library of SARS-CoV-2-specific TCRs that had been generated with the MIRA antigen-specificity platform. Breadth was defined as the fraction of unique TCRs that were SARS-CoV-2-associated, and depth was defined as the fraction of total T cells that were SARS-CoV-2-associated. Using the MIRA data, each spike-specific TCR was assigned both to the spike region to which the TCR was reactive and to a CD4 or CD8 class. Log10-transformed breadth and depth values were compared by one-way ANOVA with Sidak's multiple comparisons tests. TCRdb's version of the immuneACCESS table is confined to in-frame rearrangements and falls short of the full clone set. An unresolved V gene accounts for under half of the shortfall where checked; the remainder is of unknown origin. D and trimming were read from the DNA, whereas the V and J calls and clone size are those reported in that table. The sample contains 95,000 to 110,000 clones, 90% to 95% of them found a single time. The ten biggest clones cover roughly a fifth of the sample.

A remark on this clone: Its antigen remains unidentified. Qualities for individual bases were not recorded, and no much larger clone is one base off.

This specimen's time point label, interpreted: baseline before first vaccination. The vaccinee samples were drawn from two UK trials, COV001 and COV002, one of which was a single-blind randomized controlled phase 2/3 trial testing AZD1222 (ChAdOx1 nCoV-19) in healthy adults. For TCRbeta chain sequencing, PBMC samples from trial participants were taken at day 0 and at day 28 after the second dose. Summary of the overall study and its limitations: Conclusions about previously exposed vaccinees are limited because only five to seven AZD1222 recipients were SARS-CoV-2 seropositive at baseline. In the small 56-69-year group, the increase in depth fell short of significance, most likely because of low power. Nearly half of unique spike-specific TCRs reportedly recognized epitopes outside regions mutated in the B.1.351 and B.1.1.7 variants. Because no samples from the day 14 peak response were available, repertoires could be characterized only after the peak T cell response. Vaccine-associated CD4 TCRs spanned the whole spike protein, with dominant responses in regions 160-218 and 743-854. After two AZD1222 doses, spike-specific TCR breadth and depth were significantly higher than at day 0 and than in MenACWY recipients. Participants were mostly white British and included more females than males, and it was suggested by the authors that clonal diversity may have been underestimated.

The cysteine opens and the phenylalanine closes a CDR3 of 17 amino acids. Just CDR3 DNA is preserved here, 51 bases in frame from base 1. The V and J ends are trimmed by 0 bases and 4 bases, leaving 15 bases between them. CDR1 and CDR2, looked up from the germline V gene, are SGHDN and FVKESK. This chain joins TRBV14 to TRBJ2-2; the D gene could be TRBD1 or TRBD2, each one agreeing over 5 bases. This specimen consisted of peripheral blood, obtained on day 0 of AZD1222 vaccination. The TCR was taken from an adult in good health. CDR3 region: CASSQDRGGLTTGELFF. In nucleotides, the sequence is TGTGCCAGCAGCCAAGATCGGGGCGGACTGACCACCGGGGAGCTGTTTTTT.